This TCR beta chain stems from a study of memory CD4+ T cells and cytomegalovirus serostatus. Study in general: Of the healthy Belgian adults, 8 to 10 were CMV seropositive and 24 seronegative.

As processed by the authors: Out-of-frame sequences were removed, leaving 2 million to 2.5 million distinct TCRbeta sequences. The repertoire was sequenced with immunoSEQ multiplex PCR; TCRdb's copy has only in-frame clones and lacks some. V and J calls and clone size are as listed in that table; D and trimming were resolved from the DNA. This table holds 50,000 to 65,000 clones, about 78% found once. CDR1 is SGHNT and CDR2 is YYREEE in the germline V gene (reference sequence). The length of the CDR3 is 16 residues. V lost 3 bases to trimming and J lost 0 bases; unmatched junction nucleotides: 7. The sort gate was single viable CD3+CD4+CD8-CD45RO+ cells for memory CD4+ T cells.

Material for sequencing was memory CD4+ T cells from blood. This sequence joins TRBV5-4 and TRBJ2-7, with 9 bases lining up with TRBD1. The source of this sequence is an adult in good health and CMV-seronegative. This chain's CDR3 is CASSWGQGRTSYEQYF. In DNA, the CDR3 is TGTGCCAGCAGCTGGGGACAGGGTAGGACCTCCTACGAGCAGTACTTC.